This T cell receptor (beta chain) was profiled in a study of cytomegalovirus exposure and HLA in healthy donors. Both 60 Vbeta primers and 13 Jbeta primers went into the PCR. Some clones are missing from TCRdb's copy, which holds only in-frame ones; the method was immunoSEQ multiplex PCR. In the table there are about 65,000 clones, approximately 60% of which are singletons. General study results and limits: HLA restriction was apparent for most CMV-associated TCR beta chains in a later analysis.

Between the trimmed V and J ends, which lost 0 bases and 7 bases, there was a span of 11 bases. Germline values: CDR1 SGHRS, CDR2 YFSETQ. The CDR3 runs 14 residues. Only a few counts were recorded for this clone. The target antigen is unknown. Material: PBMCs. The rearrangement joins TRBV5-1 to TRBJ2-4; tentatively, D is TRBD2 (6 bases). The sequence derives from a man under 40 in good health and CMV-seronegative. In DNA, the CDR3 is TGCGCCAGCAGCTTGGTGGGGGGAGCGAACATTCAGTACTTC. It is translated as CASSLVGGANIQYF.